This TCR beta chain comes out of a study of Graves' ophthalmopathy and Graves' hyperthyroidism. Study-level findings and limits: Blood was where most expanded thyroid clonotypes above 0.001 frequency also turned up. It was with 70.59% sensitivity and around 75% specificity that the model predicted ophthalmopathy progression. Ophthalmopathy versus stable hyperthyroidism: 13-signature model gave just under 90% sensitivity, just under 82% specificity.

Amplification of TCR beta CDR3 regions used RNA transcripts. HTBI primers served in a first-round RT-PCR, which a second-round multiplex PCR followed. MiXCR, applied by TCRdb to the multiplex PCR reads, yields one record per CDR3 protein. The sample holds under 200,000 distinct CDR3 sequences, under 40% seen once. The V segment lost 6 bases and the J segment 1 base; nucleotides outside the gene matches: 6. This CDR3 is built from 15 residues. This clonotype was recorded at least ten times. Its specificity is not known. The specimen was peripheral blood. The clonotype comes from a woman in her 40s with Graves' ophthalmopathy. V usage is TRBV12-3 or TRBV12-4 and J usage is TRBJ1-5; TRBD1 agrees at 7 bases. CDR3 protein: CASRPTGDSNQPQHF. CDR3 nucleotides: TGTGCCAGCAGGCCTACAGGGGACAGCAATCAGCCCCAGCATTTT.